Presented here are 28 T cell receptor beta chains from one specimen sequenced in a study of beta chain features in type 1 diabetes listed by TCRdb under 2018. The library was made by the immunoSEQ multiplex PCR assay. The High Capacity cDNA Reverse Transcription Kit was used to reverse transcribe all of the isolated RNA, meaning that expressed TCRB transcripts were what got sequenced. TCRdb limited this immuneACCESS table to in-frame rearrangements with V and J called. A share of clones is missing; checked studies link under half to unresolved V genes, and the rest is unexplained. The sample data list about 38,000 clones, and roughly 67% of these were observed just once. Of the sample, under 2.5% is held by the ten largest clones. What was sequenced was Tregs from blood. The cell subset or site label of this sample denotes: regulatory CD4+ T cells. The receptor set was obtained from a woman in her thirties in good health.

The chain is built from TRBV28 and TRBJ1-4; TRBD1 aligns across 7 bases. Germline trimming cut 4 bases from V and 5 bases from J; bases unmatched to any gene: 10. The length of the CDR3 is 16 residues. Germline CDR1 MDHEN, CDR2 SYDVKM. DNA of the CDR3: TGTGCCAGCAGTTCAACACGGACAGGACGAAATGAAAAACTGTTTTTT. Its protein is CASSSTRTGRNEKLFF.

The chain links TRBV20-1 to TRBJ2-7; D might be TRBD1 (6 bases). CDR1 is DFQATT, CDR2 SNEGSKA, per germline (reference sequence). Trimming stripped 6 bases from V and 3 bases from J, with 9 bases between. CDR3 length: 11 residues. The CDR3 sequence is CSAMDSYEQYF. In DNA, the CDR3 is TGCAGTGCCATGGACAGCTACGAGCAGTACTTC.

The rearrangement links TRBV5-1 to TRBJ2-5; possibly TRBD1 for D (6 bases). This CDR3 spans 14 amino acids. V lost 0 bases to trimming and J lost 5 bases, with 11 bases between them. Germline CDR1 SGHRS, CDR2 YFSETQ. The CDR3 is CASSLGQEVETQYF. The CDR3 coding sequence is TGCGCCAGCAGCTTGGGACAGGAGGTGGAGACCCAGTACTTC.

The J gene is TRBJ2-3, the V gene TRBV19, with 11 bases identical to TRBD1. Germline V gene data show CDR1 as LNHDA and CDR2 as SQIVND (reference sequence). V shed 0 bases and J 8 bases; nucleotides not matched to a gene: 13. The CDR3 consists of 18 residues. The CDR3 is CASSIDPKDRGLRTTQYF. Written as DNA, the CDR3 is TGTGCCAGTAGTATAGATCCGAAGGACAGGGGGCTTAGGACTACGCAGTATTTT.

This clone occurred a few times. V and J are TRBV18 and TRBJ2-7; D is perhaps TRBD2 (5 bases). In germline, CDR1 is KGHSH, CDR2 LQKENI. The CDR3 totals 13 residues. Deletions cut 8 bases from V and 4 bases from J, with 15 bases between. This chain's CDR3 is CASSRTPGYEQYF. DNA for the CDR3: TGTGCCAGCAGTAGGACTCCAGGATACGAGCAGTACTTC. Drawing the rest from reference TRBV18 and TRBJ2-7, the complete variable domain is NAGVMQNPRHLVRRRGQEARLRCSPMKGHSHVYWYRQLPEEGLKFMVYLQKENIIDESGMPKERFSAEFPKEGPSILRIQQVVRGDSAAYFCASSRTPGYEQYFGPGTRLTVT.

V and J are TRBV5-1 and TRBJ2-5, with 13 bases fitting TRBD2. Losses at the gene ends were 4 bases for V and 2 bases for J; bases not matched to a gene: 11. The CDR3 runs to 18 residues. Per germline, CDR1 SGHRS and CDR2 YFSETQ. CDR3 sequence (DNA): TGCGCCAGCAGCGGACAGGTCCCGGGACTAGCGGGACAAGAGACCCAGTACTTC. This gives the protein CASSGQVPGLAGQETQYF.

This chain joins TRBV6-1 and TRBJ2-7; 12 nucleotides align to TRBD2. The CDR3 is 13 amino acids. Germline V gene lookup returns CDR1 MNHNS and CDR2 SASEGT. With 8 bases clipped from V and 4 bases from J, the junction kept 3 bases outside the gene matches. CDR3 DNA sequence: TGTGCCAGCCGGCTAGCGGGAGGGTACGAGCAGTACTTC. Translation: CASRLAGGYEQYF.

This chain uses TRBV19 with TRBJ2-1, with D possibly matching TRBD1 (5 bases). Germline lookup yields CDR1 LNHDA and CDR2 SQIVND (reference sequence). V gave up 5 bases and J gave up 6 bases, with 11 bases separating them. The CDR3 runs 13 residues. The CDR3 nucleotides are TGTGCCAGTAGTCCGCCAGGGCCCAATGAGCAGTTCTTC. It encodes CASSPPGPNEQFF.

The CDR3 protein is CSVIGTSGSSGQQFF. The CDR3 DNA follows: TGCAGCGTAATCGGGACTAGCGGGAGTAGCGGGCAGCAGTTCTTC. The chain joins TRBV29-1 to TRBJ2-1, with TRBD2 identical over 14 bases. The CDR3 loop spans 15 amino acids. Trimming took 6 bases from V and 11 from J; bases not matched to a gene: 12. Germline-derived CDR1 and CDR2 are SQVTM and ANQGSEA.

The chain has TRBV11-2 and TRBJ2-5, with D unclear. The germline V gene has CDR1 SGHAT and CDR2 FQNNGV. Deletions cut 5 bases from V and 0 bases from J, with 10 bases between. This CDR3 spans 14 amino acids. CDR3 in amino acids: CASSPSRDQETQYF. CDR3 bases: TGTGCCAGCAGCCCTTCAAGAGACCAAGAGACCCAGTACTTC.

This clone was observed a few times. The chain combines TRBV6-5 with TRBJ1-1, with 7 nucleotides matching TRBD1. V gave up 7 bases and J gave up 4 bases; unmatched junction bases: 6. Per germline, CDR1 MNHEY and CDR2 SVGAGI. The CDR3 length is 13 residues. The CDR3 is CASTEGAGTEAFF. The CDR3 coding sequence is TGTGCCAGCACCGAGGGGGCTGGCACTGAAGCTTTCTTT.

The V and J genes are TRBV29-1 and TRBJ1-1; 7 bases map to TRBD1. Looked up from germline, CDR1 is SQVTM and CDR2 is ANQGSEA. The CDR3 runs 12 residues. The V segment lost 7 bases and the J segment 1 base; nucleotides outside the gene matches: 3. The DNA of the CDR3 is TGCAGCGCACACAGGGGGAACACTGAAGCTTTCTTT. Its protein product is CSAHRGNTEAFF. The full variable domain, with the rest looked up from reference TRBV29-1 and TRBJ1-1, is SAVISQKPSRDICQRGTSLTIQCQVDSQVTMMFWYRQQPGQSLTLIATANQGSEATYESGFVIDKFPISRPNLTFSTLTVSNMSPEDSSIYLCSAHRGNTEAFFGQGTRLTVV.

This chain links TRBV18 with TRBJ2-7, with TRBD1 matching over 11 bases. Germline V gene data show CDR1 as KGHSH and CDR2 as LQKENI. This CDR3 region has 14 residues. With V trimmed by 2 bases and J by 4 bases, 1 base remained unmatched. In DNA form, the CDR3 reads TGTGCCAGCTCACCAGGGACAGGGGGATACGAGCAGTACTTC. Its translation is CASSPGTGGYEQYF.

The chain links TRBV5-4 to TRBJ2-7; 13 positions match TRBD2. Germline V CDR1 and CDR2: SGHNT, YYREEE (reference sequence). The CDR3 covers 15 residues. Trimming cost V 4 bases and J 8 bases; bases outside gene matches: 9. The CDR3 DNA reads as TGTGCCAGCAGCGGGCAGACTAGCGGGAGGTCTCAGCAGTACTTC. It specifies CASSGQTSGRSQQYF.

The rearrangement uses TRBV15 and TRBJ2-7, with D perhaps TRBD2 (5 bases). Trimming pared 1 base from V and 3 bases from J, leaving 10 bases between. The CDR3 spans 14 residues. Germline V gene lookup returns CDR1 LNHNV and CDR2 YYDKDF (reference sequence). DNA for the CDR3: TGTGCCACCAGCAGAGCTGGGAGTATCTACGAGCAGTACTTC. Its translation: CATSRAGSIYEQYF.

The chain joins TRBV6-6 to TRBJ2-7; 7 bases are shared with TRBD1. The germline CDR1 and CDR2 sequences are MNHNY and SVGAGI (reference sequence). CDR3 length equals 15 residues. V lost 0 bases and J lost 7; bases outside the gene matches: 9. In DNA, the CDR3 is TGTGCCAGCAGTTACTCGAGAGGCACAGGGGTTGAGCAGTACTTC. Translated, it gives CASSYSRGTGVEQYF.

This clone was seen once. The rearrangement uses TRBV4-1 and TRBJ2-3, with TRBD1 matching 8 bases. The germline CDR1 and CDR2 sequences are MGHRA and YSYEKL. The trim removed 0 bases at V and 4 bases at J, leaving 6 bases unmatched. The CDR3 length is 16 residues. CDR3 region: CASSQDWTGSADTQYF. In nucleotides, the CDR3 is TGCGCCAGCAGCCAAGACTGGACAGGGAGCGCAGATACGCAGTATTTT.

This clone appeared a few times. V and J are TRBV2 and TRBJ2-7; 7 bases are a match to TRBD1. The CDR3 has 14 amino acids. Germline V gene sequence: CDR1 SNHLY, CDR2 FYNNEI. V was pared by 8 bases and J by 6 bases, with 13 bases of the junction left unmatched. CDR3 sequence: CASSPRQGPGEQYF. The DNA of the CDR3 is TGTGCCAGCTCGCCGAGACAGGGCCCCGGCGAGCAGTACTTC.

The chain carries TRBV5-6 and TRBJ2-7; the D gene is possibly TRBD1 (6 bases). V lost 2 bases and J lost 1, with 16 bases in between. Germline values: CDR1 SGHDT, CDR2 YYEEEE. CDR3 size: 16 residues. The CDR3 DNA follows: TGTGCCAGCAGCTTACAGGGCGGAGTGTTATCCTACGAGCAGTACTTC. It specifies CASSLQGGVLSYEQYF.

For the CDR3, the DNA is TGTGCCAGCAGCACTAGCGGTGGGGAGACCCAGTACTTC. Amino acid sequence: CASSTSGGETQYF. The V call is TRBV7-3, the J call TRBJ2-5; TRBD2 agrees at 8 bases. The V gene's germline CDR1 is SGHTA and CDR2 FQGTGA. There are 13 residues in the CDR3. Trimming at V came to 5 bases and at J to 5 bases, leaving 4 bases not matched to a gene.

This clone appeared a few times. The chain has TRBV28 and TRBJ2-2; tentatively, D is TRBD1 (5 bases). In germline, CDR1 is MDHEN, CDR2 SYDVKM. V dropped 5 bases and J dropped 0 bases, with 13 bases sitting between them. The CDR3 is 16 residues long. The CDR3 is CASSPWGRANTGELFF. Written as DNA, the CDR3 is TGTGCCAGCAGTCCTTGGGGCAGGGCGAACACCGGGGAGCTGTTTTTT.

The chain links TRBV6-5 to TRBJ2-7; tentatively, D is TRBD2 (5 bases). Trimming took 5 bases from V and 4 from J, leaving 12 bases between them. Looked up from germline, CDR1 is MNHEY and CDR2 is SVGAGI. The CDR3 loop spans 13 amino acids. The CDR3 sequence is CASSRRSDYEQYF. The CDR3, as DNA: TGTGCCAGCAGTCGGAGGTCGGATTACGAGCAGTACTTC.

The CDR3 region has the DNA TGTGCCAGCAGCAGAAATTGGGGCGAAGCTTTCTTT. The encoded protein is CASSRNWGEAFF. The chain carries TRBV7-9 and TRBJ1-1; D possibly corresponds to TRBD1 (5 bases). The CDR3 spans 12 residues. From germline, CDR1 is SEHNR and CDR2 FQNEAQ (reference sequence). Trimming pared 5 bases from V and 8 bases from J, leaving 12 bases between.

The chain is built from TRBV6-6 and TRBJ2-4; perhaps TRBD1 as D (5 bases). V gave up 0 bases and J gave up 1 base, with 7 bases separating them. Per germline, CDR1 MNHNY and CDR2 SVGAGI (reference sequence). This CDR3 comprises 15 residues. The CDR3 region has the DNA TGTGCCAGCAGTTACTCAGGGGCTGCCAAAAACATTCAGTACTTC. Translating gives CASSYSGAAKNIQYF.

The V and J genes are TRBV7-6 and TRBJ2-3; 10 nucleotides align to TRBD2. The CDR3 has 14 amino acids. Trimming took 6 bases from V and 5 from J; bases not matched to a gene: 5. Per germline, CDR1 SGHVS and CDR2 FNYEAQ. CDR3 sequence (DNA): TGTGCCAGCAGTCATCGACTAGCGGGAGATACGCAGTATTTT. Its translation: CASSHRLAGDTQYF.

This clone was recorded a few times. The chain links TRBV7-6 to TRBJ2-1; 10 positions match TRBD2. The CDR3 has 15 amino acids. With V trimmed by 4 bases and J by 8 bases, 8 bases remained unmatched. CDR1 is SGHVS and CDR2 is FNYEAQ in the germline V gene. Written as DNA, the CDR3 is TGTGCCAGCAGCTCGCTAGCGGGAGTGATATATGAGCAGTTCTTC. It specifies CASSSLAGVIYEQFF.

V is TRBV9 and J is TRBJ2-7; tentatively, D is TRBD2 (7 bases). The DNA end lines up better with TRBJ2-1; the J call may be wrong. The germline CDR1 and CDR2 sequences are SGDLS and YYNGEE. The CDR3 loop spans 14 amino acids. The CDR3 DNA is TGTGCCAGCAGCCCGATGGGGGGGCTCAATGAGCAGTTCTTC. This translates into CASSPMGGLNEQFF.

The chain has TRBV9 and TRBJ2-3, with TRBD1 matching over 7 bases. Losses at the gene ends were 0 bases for V and 6 bases for J; bases not matched to a gene: 10. From germline, CDR1 is SGDLS and CDR2 YYNGEE. This CDR3 is 16 amino acids long. CDR3 loop: CASSVVWDSLFDTQYF. The CDR3 DNA reads as TGTGCCAGCAGCGTAGTTTGGGACAGTCTTTTCGATACGCAGTATTTT.